This T cell receptor beta chain is drawn from a study of shared clonotypes between healthy human individuals (dated by TCRdb to the early 2020s). About the full investigation: A couple of women and a few men aged 18 to 49 years were included in the cohort. For each donor, three plates each were used for CD4 naive and CD4 memory, two plates were used for CD8 naive, and one plate was used for CD8 memory. To estimate repertoire size and how much clonotypes are shared between individuals, the study performed deep sequencing of blood TCR repertoires from five healthy adults. Libraries were prepared and TCR repertoires were sequenced by different laboratories using diverse techniques, in order to increase sequencing depth and limit assay-specific biases. Per donor, leukapheresis produced somewhere between about 0.94 and 9.5 billion PBMCs.

TCR CDR3 regions were amplified from genomic DNA by multiplex PCR using the deep immunoSEQ assay. Genomic DNA extracted from each cell subset was distributed evenly over all wells of several immunoSEQ 96-well plates, and each plate served as one replicate. For sorted subsets, 200 to 250 ng of genomic DNA, equivalent to around 31,000 T cell genomes, went into each replicate PCR. Purified libraries were quantified with a Qubit 3.0 fluorometer, sized on a Bioanalyzer 2100, and re-quantified with the KAPA Library Quantification kit. A separate single-read 150-cycle Illumina NextSeq 550 flow cell was used to sequence each immunoSEQ 96-well plate. The paper's processing steps were these. The immunoSEQ output contained only junctional sequences without quality scores, so filtering could not match that applied to full-length reads. To assign V/J genes and CDR3, sequences were annotated against IMGT germline references using PyIR, a Python wrapper for IgBLAST v1.9. Reads were removed for weak V/J assignments (E-value above 1e-6), missing CDR3, stop codons, out-of-frame junctions, or ambiguous translated residues. V3J clonotypes were defined as sequences sharing the same inferred V gene, J gene, and CDR3 amino acid sequence. Percentage overlap between repertoires was computed as shared unique clonotypes divided by the size of the smaller repertoire. Richness of each repertoire was evaluated using RTK rarefaction, the Chao1 estimator, and Recon v2.1 estimates of unobserved clonotypes. For all TCRbeta clonotypes obtained by the gDNA method from a few donors, generation probabilities were computed with OLGA. TCRdb retrieved this table from immuneACCESS and kept in-frame rearrangements only. Not all clones are present; in checked studies, unresolved V genes account for under half, and no reason is known for the remainder. D and trimming were read from the DNA, whereas the V and J calls and clone size are those reported in that table. Within this sample are 2 million to 2.5 million clones, with 90% to 95% of them counted one time only. The leading ten clones occupy 0.1% to 0.15% of the sample.

Beyond this particular receptor, the publication reports: Across a handful of donors, approximately 4.6% of naive CD4, roughly 3.5% of naive CD8, around 2.1% of memory CD4, and 0.3% to 0.45% of memory CD8 clonotypes were shared. Sampling was restricted to blood, and TCR repertoires in tissue are likely to differ from TCR repertoires in blood. Pairwise subsampling led to the expectation that sequencing depth would affect the degree of clonotype sharing among donors. Compared with non-shared clonotypes, clonotypes shared by all four sorted-subset donors had higher generation probabilities. Incomplete sequencing was indicated by rarefaction of sorted-subset datasets, despite the large sequencing depth. Because the study included a small number of donors, the genetic and exposure-history diversity represented was limited. Naive subsets generally had larger estimated clonotype richness than memory subsets did.

The germline V gene sets CDR1 to MNHEY and CDR2 to SVGAGI. From the cysteine up to the phenylalanine, the CDR3 has a length of 16 residues. The DNA shown is the 48-base CDR3, in frame from base 1. The junction carries 12 bases between V and J, which are trimmed by 0 bases and 2 bases respectively. For this clone: The clone's antigen remains unknown. No base quality information exists; no much larger clone differs at one position.

Donors were healthy HIV-negative adults with no recently reported acute infections or vaccinations. Only Caucasian adults living in Nashville, Tennessee, USA were represented among the donors. CD4+ T cells were enriched through magnetic negative selection, after which naive cells were positively selected on CD45RA and the remaining negative fraction served as the memory subset. Blood was obtained by leukapheresis, after which PBMCs were separated by Ficoll-Histopaque density gradient centrifugation and cryopreserved in liquid nitrogen vapor phase. Purity and quantity of every magnetically sorted T cell population were checked by analytical flow cytometry. Each sorted fraction had its genomic DNA isolated and then quantified by UV absorbance on a Nanodrop 2000c.

This chain is built from TRBV6-5 and TRBJ2-3; TRBD1 could be the D gene, as 5 bases match. This TCR was recovered from a man younger than 30 in good health. Material for sequencing was naive CD4+ T cells sorted from blood. This sample's cell subset or site label indicates: CD45RA+ positively selected. The nucleotide sequence reads as follows: TGTGCCAGCAGTTACTCGGAACAGGCCATCACAGATACGCAGTATTTT. This translates into CASSYSEQAITDTQYF.